These 5 T cell receptor beta chains were all obtained from the same sample, sequenced in a study of cytomegalovirus exposure and HLA in healthy donors. PCR involved 60 Vbeta and 13 Jbeta primers. Only in-frame clones appear in the TCRdb table, and some are missing; sequencing was by immunoSEQ multiplex PCR. The sample records more than 200,000 clones, about 85% being singletons. Sequencing was carried out using PBMCs. The origin of the receptors is a human donor in good health.

The gene calls are TRBV7-3 and TRBJ2-2; TRBD2 aligns across 10 bases. Trimming at V came to 4 bases and at J to 4 bases, leaving 6 bases not matched to a gene. Germline V gene data show CDR1 as SGHTA and CDR2 as FQGTGA. The CDR3 consists of 16 residues. The CDR3 DNA sequence: TGTGCCAGCAGCTCCCCTAGCGGGAGTTTCACCGGGGAGCTGTTTTTT. Residues: CASSSPSGSFTGELFF. Looking up the rest from reference TRBV7-3 and TRBJ2-2 gives the full variable domain: GAGVSQTPSNKVTEKGKYVELRCDPISGHTALYWYRQSLGQGPEFLIYFQGTGAADDSGLPNDRFFAVRPEGSVSTLKIQRTERGDSAVYLCASSSPSGSFTGELFFGEGSRLTVL.

This clone came up once. The V gene is TRBV6-5, the J gene TRBJ2-3; D possibly corresponds to TRBD1 (5 bases). CDR1 and CDR2 (germline): MNHEY, SVGAGI. The CDR3 is made up of 15 amino acids. V lost 2 bases and J 0 bases, leaving 9 bases between the germline ends. CDR3: CASSYRAGSTDTQYF. In DNA, the CDR3 is TGTGCCAGCAGTTACCGGGCAGGGAGCACAGATACGCAGTATTTT.

This chain links TRBV6-5 with TRBJ2-1, with 7 bases lining up with TRBD1. Per the germline V gene, CDR1 is MNHEY and CDR2 is SVGAGI. Trimming at V came to 7 bases and at J to 0 bases, leaving 6 bases not matched to a gene. CDR3 length: 15 amino acids. CDR3 in amino acids: CASTDRGPSYNEQFF. CDR3 DNA sequence: TGTGCCAGCACCGATAGGGGGCCCTCCTACAATGAGCAGTTCTTC.

V usage is TRBV11-2 and J usage is TRBJ2-7; TRBD2 matches 8 bases. V lost 7 bases to trimming and J lost 10 bases; unmatched junction nucleotides: 21. The CDR3 loop spans 16 amino acids. Germline lookup yields CDR1 SGHAT and CDR2 FQNNGV. DNA for the CDR3: TGTGCCAGCACCCTAGAAGCGGGAACTAGCGGTTTACGCCAGTACTTC. This sequence encodes CASTLEAGTSGLRQYF.

The V call is TRBV7-6, the J call TRBJ2-3; D call uncertain. Trimming stripped 5 bases from V and 5 bases from J, with 11 bases between. Germline assignment: CDR1 SGHVS and CDR2 FNYEAQ. The CDR3 covers 13 residues. The CDR3 DNA sequence: TGTGCCAGCAGCCCACAGTCAGTAGATACGCAGTATTTT. This sequence encodes CASSPQSVDTQYF.